This passage covers 14 T cell receptor beta chains from one sample sequenced in a study of beta chain features in type 1 diabetes. These receptors' antigens are unknown. Expressed TCRB transcripts were sequenced, since all the RNA that had been isolated was reverse transcribed. Here immunoSEQ multiplex PCR was the method, and the copy in TCRdb shows in-frame clones only, minus some. The sample records 150,000 or so clones, 63% being singletons. Regarding the study as a whole: When Type 1 diabetes patients were examined, their TCRB CDR3s proved moderately but significantly shorter in all four CD4+ subsets.

Sequencing was performed on naive CD4+ T cells from blood. The receptor source for this set is a man aged 25 to 45 with type 1 diabetes.

Only a few counts were recorded for this clone. V is TRBV25-1 and J is TRBJ1-1, with D hard to call. Germline V CDR1 and CDR2: MGHDK, SYGVNS. The V and J ends lost 0 bases and 2 bases respectively, with 4 bases between them. The CDR3 consists of 13 residues. DNA for the CDR3: TGTGCCAGCAGTGAATATGGAAACACTGAAGCTTTCTTT. The encoded protein is CASSEYGNTEAFF. Full variable domain (outside the CDR3, taken from reference TRBV25-1 and TRBJ1-1): EADIYQTPRYLVIGTGKKITLECSQTMGHDKMYWYQQDPGMELHLIHYSYGVNSTEKGDLSSESTVSRIRTEHFPLTLESARPSHTSQYLCASSEYGNTEAFFGQGTRLTVV.

This clone was detected a few times. The CDR3 DNA reads as TGTGCCTGGGCCATGCTCCCAACTAATGAAAAACTGTTTTTT. This sequence encodes CAWAMLPTNEKLFF. V and J are TRBV30 and TRBJ1-4; D gene unclear. The V and J ends lost 5 bases and 0 bases respectively, with 10 bases between them. The germline CDR1 and CDR2 sequences are GTSNPN and SVGIG (reference sequence). This CDR3 is 14 amino acids long.

In this sample, this clone turned up once. The chain carries TRBV19 and TRBJ2-1; maybe TRBD1 (6 bases). There are 13 residues in the CDR3. CDR1 LNHDA and CDR2 SQIVND come from the germline V gene (reference sequence). V was trimmed by 2 bases and J by 9 bases, leaving 11 bases between them. This chain's CDR3 is CASSILRGGEQFF. The CDR3 DNA is TGTGCCAGTAGTATACTTAGAGGGGGTGAGCAGTTCTTC.

In its sample, this clone was seen a few times. The chain joins TRBV28 to TRBJ2-4; D is undetermined. CDR3 length: 13 amino acids. V lost 3 bases to trimming and J lost 5 bases, with 8 bases between them. Germline V gene lookup returns CDR1 MDHEN and CDR2 SYDVKM. In nucleotides, the CDR3 is TGTGCCAGCAGTTTGGATTCGGAAAACATTCAGTACTTC. Amino acids: CASSLDSENIQYF.

This clone has more than one count but fewer than ten. The chain uses TRBV9 and TRBJ2-3; the match to TRBD2 covers 8 bases. The CDR3 totals 16 residues. J was trimmed by 2 bases and V by 0 bases; bases with no gene match: 5. Germline CDR1 SGDLS, CDR2 YYNGEE. The CDR3 spells CASSVAGGANTDTQYF. CDR3 nucleotide sequence: TGTGCCAGCAGCGTAGCCGGGGGGGCAAACACAGATACGCAGTATTTT. Supplemented by reference TRBV9 and TRBJ2-3, the full variable domain reads DSGVTQTPKHLITATGQRVTLRCSPRSGDLSVYWYQQSLDQGLQFLIQYYNGEERAKGNILERFSAQQFPDLHSELNLSSLELGDSALYFCASSVAGGANTDTQYFGPGTRLTVL.

This clone was seen a handful of times. The chain couples TRBV9 to TRBJ2-7; D not certain. The CDR3 totals 13 residues. Germline CDR1 and CDR2: SGDLS and YYNGEE. The V end was cut by 4 bases, the J end by 5 bases, with 13 bases between. CDR3 nucleotide sequence: TGTGCCAGCAGCTTCCTACCTGAGAACGAGCAGTACTTC. It is translated as CASSFLPENEQYF. Variable domain in full (rest from reference TRBV9 and TRBJ2-7): DSGVTQTPKHLITATGQRVTLRCSPRSGDLSVYWYQQSLDQGLQFLIQYYNGEERAKGNILERFSAQQFPDLHSELNLSSLELGDSALYFCASSFLPENEQYFGPGTRLTVT.

This clone was observed a few times. This sequence joins TRBV5-1 and TRBJ2-5; possibly TRBD1 for D (5 bases). Germline CDR1 and CDR2: SGHRS and YFSETQ. The CDR3 spans 14 residues. Trimming took off 2 bases at V and 2 bases at J, with 10 bases between the two ends. CDR3 amino acids: CASSFQGKQETQYF. The CDR3 DNA reads as TGCGCCAGCAGCTTCCAGGGTAAACAAGAGACCCAGTACTTC.

This clone was found a few times. As DNA, the CDR3 is TGTGCCATCAGACCGTCGGACAGGGCGGGCTACAATGAGCAGTTCTTC. Protein sequence: CAIRPSDRAGYNEQFF. V usage is TRBV10-3 and J usage is TRBJ2-1, with 8 bases lining up with TRBD1. The CDR3 spans 16 residues. V gave up 6 bases and J gave up 3 bases; unmatched junction bases: 10. Germline loops: CDR1 ENHRY, CDR2 SYGVKD.

This clone was counted a few times. This chain uses TRBV30 with TRBJ1-1; D ambiguous. Germline values: CDR1 GTSNPN, CDR2 SVGIG (reference sequence). V shed 6 bases and J shed 4 bases, with 9 bases lying between them. This CDR3 has 11 amino acids. The CDR3 loop reads CACNFGTEAFF. Here the CDR3 DNA reads TGTGCCTGCAATTTTGGCACTGAAGCTTTCTTT.

This clone was picked up one time. V usage is TRBV29-1 and J usage is TRBJ2-5, with a possible D match to TRBD1 (5 bases). Deletions cut 1 base from V and 9 bases from J, with 15 bases between. The CDR3 sequence is 13 residues long. Germline V gives CDR1 SQVTM, CDR2 ANQGSEA. CDR3 nucleotides: TGCAGCGTTGAAGCCGCAGGGCCCATGGCCCAGTACTTC. Translated, it gives CSVEAAGPMAQYF.

This sequence joins TRBV27 and TRBJ2-7; a possible D gene is TRBD2 (5 bases). The CDR3 sequence is 12 residues long. Looked up from germline, CDR1 is MNHEY and CDR2 is SMNVEV (reference sequence). The V and J ends lost 3 bases and 3 bases respectively, with 6 bases between them. In DNA, the CDR3 is TGTGCCAGCAGTTTCGGAGGCTACGAGCAGTACTTC. This gives the protein CASSFGGYEQYF.

This chain links TRBV6-5 with TRBJ1-1; D call uncertain. Germline assignment: CDR1 MNHEY and CDR2 SVGAGI. The CDR3 has 14 residues. Between the trimmed V and J ends, which lost 1 base and 3 bases, there was a span of 9 bases. The CDR3 nucleotides are TGTGCCAGCAGTTACTACCCCGGGGACACTGAAGCTTTCTTT. The encoded protein is CASSYYPGDTEAFF.

In DNA, the CDR3 is TGTGCCAGCAGCGTAGGTAATAGCGGGGCGCAAGAGACCCAGTACTTC. This sequence encodes CASSVGNSGAQETQYF. V is TRBV9 and J is TRBJ2-5; 8 positions match TRBD2. V lost 0 bases and J lost 2; bases outside the gene matches: 6. Germline CDR1 is SGDLS and CDR2 is YYNGEE. The CDR3 length is 16 residues.

The chain uses TRBV29-1 and TRBJ1-1, with D hard to call. This CDR3 comprises 12 residues. Germline assignment: CDR1 SQVTM and CDR2 ANQGSEA. Deletions cut 6 bases from V and 1 base from J, with 9 bases between. The CDR3 loop is CSVLIGNTEAFF. The CDR3 nucleotides are TGCAGCGTATTGATAGGGAACACTGAAGCTTTCTTT.